The 26 T cell receptor beta chains below come from one sample, sequenced in a study of blood T cell repertoires in COVID-19. The table came from immunoSEQ multiplex PCR; TCRdb's copy has only in-frame clones and leaves some out. The sample contains 65,000 or so clones, around 90% of which appear only once. Sequencing input: peripheral blood. The receptors were sampled from a human donor with acute or convalescent COVID-19. The donor label of this sample is uncertain.

The CDR3 here is CASSLGPGGGSYEQYF. The CDR3 DNA follows: TGTGCCAGCAGCCTCGGTCCGGGCGGGGGCTCCTACGAGCAGTACTTC. V is TRBV3-1 (or the pseudogene TRBV3-2) and J is TRBJ2-7; the match to TRBD2 covers 7 bases. The CDR3 totals 16 residues. V was pared by 4 bases and J by 0 bases, with 9 bases of the junction left unmatched. CDR1 is LGHDT and CDR2 is YNNKEL in the germline V gene (reference sequence).

The V call is TRBV19, the J call TRBJ1-2; D is possibly TRBD1 (5 bases). The CDR3 spans 17 residues. V was shortened by 5 bases and J by 4 bases, with 23 bases between the two germline ends. In germline, CDR1 is LNHDA, CDR2 SQIVND (reference sequence). The CDR3 is CASSWGEAESLFYGYTF. The CDR3 bases are TGTGCCAGTAGTTGGGGGGAGGCCGAATCGCTCTTCTATGGCTACACCTTC.

This clone was detected once. The chain is built from TRBV15 and TRBJ2-2; D may be TRBD2 (5 bases). The CDR3 runs 14 residues. The V end was cut by 8 bases, the J end by 8 bases, with 18 bases between. Looked up from germline, CDR1 is LNHNV and CDR2 is YYDKDF (reference sequence). CDR3 sequence (DNA): TGTGCCACCCGATCCGGACTGCTTACGGGGGAGCTGTTTTTT. Translation gives CATRSGLLTGELFF.

This chain connects TRBV2 to TRBJ2-2; 10 positions agree with TRBD2. From germline, CDR1 is SNHLY and CDR2 FYNNEI. The CDR3 runs to 15 residues. Trimming removed 6 bases from V and 3 bases from J; junction bases left unmatched: 4. This chain's CDR3 is CASRAAGGYTGELFF. The CDR3 DNA is TGTGCCAGCAGAGCAGCGGGGGGGTACACCGGGGAGCTGTTTTTT.

The chain recombines TRBV25-1 with TRBJ1-1, with D perhaps TRBD1 (5 bases). This CDR3 has 15 residues. Germline CDR1 MGHDK, CDR2 SYGVNS. Trimming removed 6 bases at V and 1 base at J, with 15 bases between. The CDR3 nucleotides read TGTGCCAGCAGCCGAAGGGGTCAGGGGAACACTGAAGCTTTCTTT. Encoded protein: CASSRRGQGNTEAFF.

There are a few counts of this clone. V usage is TRBV7-9 and J usage is TRBJ1-4, with D uncertain. CDR3 length: 14 residues. V lost 5 bases and J 3 bases, leaving 10 bases between the germline ends. Looked up from germline, CDR1 is SEHNR and CDR2 is FQNEAQ (reference sequence). CDR3 loop: CASSGAVSNEKLFF. CDR3 bases: TGTGCCAGCAGCGGAGCTGTATCTAATGAAAAACTGTTTTTT.

The CDR3 is CASSAGQGTYIQYF. The CDR3 bases are TGTGCCAGCAGCGCCGGACAGGGCACATACATTCAGTACTTC. The V call is TRBV9, the J call TRBJ2-4; 8 positions agree with TRBD1. Germline loops: CDR1 SGDLS, CDR2 YYNGEE. This CDR3 spans 14 amino acids. The V gene end was trimmed by 3 bases and the J gene end by 8 bases; junction bases not matched to a gene: 7.

This chain connects TRBV25-1 to TRBJ1-4, with TRBD1 identical over 8 bases. Germline V gene sequence: CDR1 MGHDK, CDR2 SYGVNS. CDR3 size: 13 residues. Trimming removed 6 bases from V and 15 bases from J; junction bases left unmatched: 12. CDR3 coding DNA: TGTGCCAGCAGCGACTCAGGGAAGGACAGGGTGTTTTTT. Its translation: CASSDSGKDRVFF. The full variable domain, rest sourced from reference TRBV25-1 and TRBJ1-4, is EADIYQTPRYLVIGTGKKITLECSQTMGHDKMYWYQQDPGMELHLIHYSYGVNSTEKGDLSSESTVSRIRTEHFPLTLESARPSHTSQYLCASSDSGKDRVFFGSGTQLSVL.

This chain links TRBV10-1 with TRBJ2-7; 9 bases match TRBD1. From germline, CDR1 is WNHNN and CDR2 SYGVQD (reference sequence). Trimming cost V 3 bases and J 2 bases; bases outside gene matches: 5. This CDR3 spans 15 amino acids. The CDR3 protein is CASSDGGTGPYEQYF. As DNA, the CDR3 is TGCGCCAGCAGTGACGGGGGGACAGGGCCCTACGAGCAGTACTTC.

The chain recombines TRBV14 with TRBJ2-3, with a weak D call TRBD1 (6 bases). With 5 bases removed from V and 2 bases from J, the gap between germline ends came to 14 bases. Germline V gives CDR1 SGHDN, CDR2 FVKESK. The CDR3 extends over 15 amino acids. The CDR3 loop reads CASSADRSNTDTQYF. As DNA, the CDR3 is TGTGCCAGCAGCGCAGACAGGTCGAACACAGATACGCAGTATTTT.

The chain joins TRBV29-1 to TRBJ2-1, with 10 positions matching TRBD2. V was pared by 7 bases and J by 8 bases, with 11 bases of the junction left unmatched. Germline CDR1 reads SQVTM; CDR2 reads ANQGSEA. The CDR3 extends over 14 amino acids. The CDR3 here is CSALAGEGGDEQFF. The CDR3 nucleotides read TGCAGCGCCCTAGCGGGAGAGGGGGGGGATGAGCAGTTCTTC.

The table lists this clone with a few counts. The genes are TRBV5-1 and TRBJ2-1; possibly TRBD2 for D (6 bases). Deletions cut 0 bases from V and 2 bases from J, with 18 bases between. Germline loops: CDR1 SGHRS, CDR2 YFSETQ. The CDR3 contains 18 residues. CDR3 bases: TGCGCCAGCAGCTTGGTGGACGGGGACTGGACGACCTACAATGAGCAGTTCTTC. Protein: CASSLVDGDWTTYNEQFF.

The chain has TRBV9 and TRBJ1-3; 8 bases line up with TRBD1. This CDR3 has 17 amino acids. Germline V lookup: CDR1 SGDLS, CDR2 YYNGEE. With V trimmed by 0 bases and J by 2 bases, 7 bases remained unmatched. The CDR3 loop is CASSVEGRGLAGNTIYF. The CDR3 nucleotides are TGTGCCAGCAGCGTAGAGGGCAGGGGGCTGGCTGGAAACACCATATATTTT.

This clone was detected only a few times. V usage is TRBV5-1 and J usage is TRBJ2-6, with 9 bases matching TRBD1. The CDR3 is made up of 18 amino acids. Germline V gene data show CDR1 as SGHRS and CDR2 as YFSETQ. V gave up 0 bases and J gave up 2 bases; unmatched junction bases: 6. The CDR3 coding sequence is TGCGCCAGCAGCTTGGCCCGGGACAGGGTAACTGGGGCCAACGTCCTGACTTTC. This codes for CASSLARDRVTGANVLTF. The variable domain in full, completed from reference TRBV5-1 and TRBJ2-6, reads KAGVTQTPRYLIKTRGQQVTLSCSPISGHRSVSWYQQTPGQGLQFLFEYFSETQRNKGNFPGRFSGRQFSNSRSEMNVSTLELGDSALYLCASSLARDRVTGANVLTFGAGSRLTVL.

CDR3 sequence (DNA): TGTGCCAGCAGCTTAGGGGGGGGCGATGACACTGAAGCTTTCTTT. This sequence encodes CASSLGGGDDTEAFF. The chain employs TRBV11-3 and TRBJ1-1, with D possibly TRBD1 on 6 matching bases. V was pared by 1 base and J by 3 bases, with 12 bases between. The CDR3 covers 15 residues. The germline CDR1 and CDR2 sequences are SGHNT and YENEEA.

As DNA, the CDR3 is TGTGCCAGCAGACGTAACAGCGGGACTACCGGGGAGCTGTTTTTT. Translating gives CASRRNSGTTGELFF. The genes are TRBV28 and TRBJ2-2, with 7 bases aligning to TRBD2. After removal of 6 bases from V and 5 bases from J, the junction contained 9 bases not matched to a gene. The CDR3 is made up of 15 amino acids. Germline V gene data show CDR1 as MDHEN and CDR2 as SYDVKM.

J is TRBJ2-3 and V is TRBV5-1; TRBD1 matches at 10 bases. Looked up from germline, CDR1 is SGHRS and CDR2 is YFSETQ. The CDR3 runs to 15 residues. V shed 3 bases, J shed 0 bases, and the junction held 1 base outside the gene matches. The CDR3 spells CASSSGQGSTDTQYF. CDR3 bases: TGCGCCAGCAGCTCGGGACAGGGGAGCACAGATACGCAGTATTTT.

This clone was detected only once. The rearrangement uses TRBV5-5 and TRBJ2-3, with D perhaps matching TRBD2 (6 bases). The CDR3 has 14 amino acids. The V and J ends lost 2 bases and 6 bases respectively, with 13 bases between them. Per the germline V gene, CDR1 is SGHKS and CDR2 is YYEKEE (reference sequence). The CDR3 coding sequence is TGTGCCAGCAGCTTAGTATCCCGGGGGGATACGCAGTATTTT. Its protein is CASSLVSRGDTQYF.

The gene calls are TRBV19 and TRBJ2-1; TRBD1 matches 12 bases. The germline V gene has CDR1 LNHDA and CDR2 SQIVND (reference sequence). Trimming at V came to 1 base and at J to 6 bases, leaving 7 bases not matched to a gene. This CDR3 comprises 17 residues. For the CDR3, the DNA is TGTGCCAGTAGTATAGGCTGGGGACAGGGGGCGGGCAATGAGCAGTTCTTC. It specifies CASSIGWGQGAGNEQFF.

The J gene is TRBJ1-6, the V gene TRBV5-4; the D gene is possibly TRBD1 (6 bases). The V end was cut by 6 bases, the J end by 6 bases, with 13 bases between. Germline V gene lookup returns CDR1 SGHNT and CDR2 YYREEE (reference sequence). The CDR3 runs 14 residues. The CDR3 loop is CASKGQPTNSPLHF. CDR3 nucleotide sequence: TGTGCCAGCAAAGGACAGCCAACTAATTCACCCCTCCACTTT.

The J gene is TRBJ2-3, the V gene TRBV9; 10 nucleotides line up with TRBD2. Germline loops: CDR1 SGDLS, CDR2 YYNGEE. The trim removed 0 bases at V and 4 bases at J, leaving 5 bases unmatched. This CDR3 region has 16 residues. CDR3: CASSVDLAGVADTQYF. In DNA form, the CDR3 reads TGTGCCAGCAGCGTAGATCTAGCGGGAGTGGCAGATACGCAGTATTTT.

V gene TRBV3-1 (or the pseudogene TRBV3-2) combines with J gene TRBJ2-3; TRBD2 matches at 7 bases. Germline CDR1 LGHDT, CDR2 YNNKEL (reference sequence). Trimming at V came to 1 base and at J to 5 bases, leaving 9 bases not matched to a gene. CDR3 size: 16 residues. CDR3 coding DNA: TGTGCCAGCAGCCAAGGGGGAGGGGCCTGGAGAGATACGCAGTATTTT. Protein: CASSQGGGAWRDTQYF.

The genes are TRBV19 and TRBJ2-7; 7 positions agree with TRBD2. Germline CDR1 is LNHDA and CDR2 is SQIVND (reference sequence). This CDR3 is 17 amino acids long. V was clipped by 2 bases and J by 4 bases; unmatched bases: 14. The CDR3 loop is CASSIRGGGEFSYEQYF. Here the CDR3 DNA reads TGTGCCAGTAGTATACGAGGCGGGGGTGAGTTTTCGTACGAGCAGTACTTC.

The V gene is TRBV6-5, the J gene TRBJ2-2; 12 positions agree with TRBD1. Per the germline V gene, CDR1 is MNHEY and CDR2 is SVGAGI. The trim removed 9 bases at V and 3 bases at J, leaving 5 bases unmatched. The CDR3 has 15 residues. CDR3 amino acids: CASSGQGAYTGELFF. The CDR3 nucleotides read TGTGCCAGTTCGGGACAGGGGGCTTACACCGGGGAGCTGTTTTTT.

In its sample, this clone was seen a few times. The chain couples TRBV28 to TRBJ2-4; D call uncertain. The CDR3 is 14 residues long. Germline CDR1 reads MDHEN; CDR2 reads SYDVKM. V dropped 6 bases and J dropped 6 bases, with 15 bases sitting between them. This CDR3 reads CASSPPRLRNIQYF. CDR3 DNA: TGTGCCAGCAGCCCACCGAGACTGAGAAACATTCAGTACTTC.

The DNA for the CDR3 is TGTGCCACCAGCAGAGGGACAGGGGGCAGGTTCACTGAAGCTTTCTTT. Translating it yields CATSRGTGGRFTEAFF. The rearrangement uses TRBV15 and TRBJ1-1; the match to TRBD1 covers 11 bases. CDR1 LNHNV and CDR2 YYDKDF come from the germline V gene (reference sequence). The CDR3 is 16 residues long. V was pared by 1 base and J by 4 bases, with 5 bases of the junction left unmatched. Together with reference TRBV15 and TRBJ1-1, the CDR3 gives the full variable domain: DAMVIQNPRYQVTQFGKPVTLSCSQTLNHNVMYWYQQKSSQAPKLLFHYYDKDFNNEADTPDNFQSRRPNTSFCFLDIRSPGLGDTAMYLCATSRGTGGRFTEAFFGQGTRLTVV.